This T cell receptor beta chain was retrieved from a study of cytomegalovirus exposure and HLA in healthy donors. Only in-frame clones appear in the TCRdb table, and some are missing; sequencing was by immunoSEQ multiplex PCR. Among roughly 260,000 clones listed, 85% to 90% were seen once. This CDR3 is built from 14 residues. V dropped 1 base and J dropped 7; count of bases not matched to a gene: 4. Germline lookup yields CDR1 LGHNA and CDR2 YNFKEQ. Sequencing input: PBMCs. The TCR comes from a man aged 18 to 30 in good health and CMV-seronegative. V and J are TRBV4-2 and TRBJ2-7; 10 bases line up with TRBD1. The CDR3 DNA reads as TGTGCCAGCAGCCAAGGACAGGGGGCGCGGGAGCAGTACTTC. It codes for CASSQGQGAREQYF.